Presented here are 19 T cell receptor beta chains from one specimen sequenced in a study of cytomegalovirus exposure and HLA in healthy donors. Profiling relied on immunoSEQ multiplex PCR, and the TCRdb table lists in-frame clones only, not all of them. The sample has 260,000 or so clones; 80% to 95% are singletons. The sequencing sample was made of PBMCs. The source of these receptors is a woman in her 30s in good health and CMV-seronegative.

This chain links TRBV11-3 with TRBJ2-1; TRBD2 agrees at 11 bases. V gave up 5 bases and J gave up 6 bases; unmatched junction bases: 9. The CDR3 has 16 amino acids. In germline, CDR1 is SGHNT, CDR2 YENEEA. CDR3 DNA sequence: TGTGCCAGCAGCCCGATTTTAGCGGGAGGGTTCAATGAGCAGTTCTTC. It translates to CASSPILAGGFNEQFF.

This chain joins TRBV6-5 and TRBJ2-7; TRBD2 matches 7 bases. The germline gives CDR1 MNHEY, CDR2 SVGAGI. The CDR3 spans 14 residues. V lost 5 bases, J lost 2 bases, and 6 bases stayed unmatched. CDR3 in amino acids: CASSRLAGAYEQYF. CDR3 DNA: TGTGCCAGCAGTCGGCTCGCGGGAGCCTACGAGCAGTACTTC.

The chain couples TRBV27 to TRBJ1-1, with 8 bases matching TRBD1. The V gene's germline CDR1 is MNHEY and CDR2 SMNVEV (reference sequence). V lost 6 bases, J lost 0 bases, and 12 bases stayed unmatched. The CDR3 extends over 17 amino acids. The DNA for the CDR3 is TGTGCCAGCAGATCCCAAATTCAGGGGGCGGTGAACACTGAAGCTTTCTTT. Its protein is CASRSQIQGAVNTEAFF.

The V and J genes are TRBV9 and TRBJ2-1; 10 positions agree with TRBD2. V gave up 0 bases and J gave up 13 bases; unmatched junction bases: 4. Germline CDR1 reads SGDLS; CDR2 reads YYNGEE. There are 13 residues in the CDR3. This chain's CDR3 is CASSVGSGRVQFF. The DNA for the CDR3 is TGTGCCAGCAGCGTAGGGAGCGGGAGGGTTCAGTTCTTC. Based on the CDR3 plus reference TRBV9 and TRBJ2-1, the full variable domain is DSGVTQTPKHLITATGQRVTLRCSPRSGDLSVYWYQQSLDQGLQFLIQYYNGEERAKGNILERFSAQQFPDLHSELNLSSLELGDSALYFCASSVGSGRVQFFGPGTRLTVL.

The chain recombines TRBV5-1 with TRBJ1-2; 8 bases are a match to TRBD1. The germline V gene encodes CDR1 SGHRS and CDR2 YFSETQ. V trimming: 1 base; J trimming: 8 bases; junction bases outside the gene matches: 13. The CDR3 loop spans 16 amino acids. CDR3 in amino acids: CASSLYPPQGVEGYTF. The CDR3 DNA reads as TGCGCCAGCAGCTTGTACCCTCCACAGGGGGTGGAGGGCTACACCTTC.

The chain carries TRBV5-6 and TRBJ2-7; 7 bases align to TRBD1. The CDR3 loop spans 19 amino acids. Trimming cost V 2 bases and J 3 bases; bases outside gene matches: 20. Germline V gene data show CDR1 as SGHDT and CDR2 as YYEEEE. The CDR3 loop is CASSLGTAPDPRVSYEQYF. CDR3 nucleotides: TGTGCCAGCAGCTTAGGGACAGCCCCGGATCCCCGCGTAAGCTACGAGCAGTACTTC. The full variable domain, its missing parts supplied by reference TRBV5-6 and TRBJ2-7, is DAGVTQSPTHLIKTRGQQVTLRCSPKSGHDTVSWYQQALGQGPQFIFQYYEEEERQRGNFPDRFSGHQFPNYSSELNVNALLLGDSALYLCASSLGTAPDPRVSYEQYFGPGTRLTVT.

V usage is TRBV4-3 and J usage is TRBJ2-7; perhaps TRBD1 as D (5 bases). This CDR3 spans 15 amino acids. CDR1 LGHNA and CDR2 YSLEER come from the germline V gene. V was shortened by 1 base and J by 3 bases, with 13 bases between the two germline ends. This CDR3 reads CASSQAETANYEQYF. The DNA of the CDR3 is TGCGCCAGCAGCCAAGCTGAGACAGCCAACTACGAGCAGTACTTC.

Concerning this clone: The same CDR3 also results from other DNA sequences found in this sample. The chain links TRBV5-4 to TRBJ2-1, with TRBD2 as a possible D gene (5 bases). With 2 bases removed from V and 4 bases from J, the gap between germline ends came to 10 bases. The CDR3 runs to 14 residues. Germline V lookup: CDR1 SGHNT, CDR2 YYREEE (reference sequence). In DNA, the CDR3 is TGTGCCAGCAGCTTAGAAGCGGCTTACAATGAGCAGTTCTTC. The encoded protein is CASSLEAAYNEQFF.

This chain links TRBV6-5 with TRBJ1-3, with TRBD1 as a possible D gene (5 bases). Germline CDR1 is MNHEY and CDR2 is SVGAGI. This CDR3 has 15 amino acids. Trimming took off 3 bases at V and 4 bases at J, with 13 bases between the two ends. CDR3 protein: CASSYLRGDGNTIYF. The CDR3 coding sequence is TGTGCCAGCAGTTATCTCCGAGGGGACGGAAACACCATATATTTT.

The chain recombines TRBV28 with TRBJ2-7, with 8 nucleotides matching TRBD2. The CDR3 has 14 residues. V trimming: 7 bases; J trimming: 3 bases; junction bases outside the gene matches: 8. Germline values: CDR1 MDHEN, CDR2 SYDVKM. CDR3 sequence (DNA): TGTGCCAGCACCTTTACTAGCGGCGACTACGAGCAGTACTTC. It yields the protein CASTFTSGDYEQYF.

This chain's CDR3 is CASSQRTANYGYTF. The DNA for the CDR3 is TGTGCCAGCAGCCAAAGGACAGCGAACTATGGCTACACCTTC. This chain connects TRBV14 to TRBJ1-2; a possible D gene is TRBD1 (6 bases). CDR3 length: 14 amino acids. Germline values: CDR1 SGHDN, CDR2 FVKESK. V lost 2 bases to trimming and J lost 2 bases, with 9 bases between them. Looking up the rest from reference TRBV14 and TRBJ1-2 gives the full variable domain: EAGVTQFPSHSVIEKGQTVTLRCDPISGHDNLYWYRRVMGKEIKFLLHFVKESKQDESGMPNNRFLAERTGGTYSTLKVQPAELEDSGVYFCASSQRTANYGYTFGSGTRLTVV.

The count of this clone is one. The chain joins TRBV11-3 to TRBJ2-1; possibly TRBD2 for D (5 bases). Germline lookup yields CDR1 SGHNT and CDR2 YENEEA. Trimming shortened V by 5 bases and J by 7 bases, and 15 bases separated the two germline ends. The CDR3 runs to 14 residues. The CDR3 DNA reads TGTGCCAGCAGCCCACACCGTTCGGGGAATGAGCAGTTCTTC. It encodes CASSPHRSGNEQFF. Together with reference TRBV11-3 and TRBJ2-1, the CDR3 gives the full variable domain: EAGVVQSPRYKIIEKKQPVAFWCNPISGHNTLYWYLQNLGQGPELLIRYENEEAVDDSQLPKDRFSAERLKGVDSTLKIQPAELGDSAVYLCASSPHRSGNEQFFGPGTRLTVL.

The rearrangement links TRBV6-5 to TRBJ2-1; D unresolved. V lost 3 bases to trimming and J lost 2 bases, with 5 bases between them. CDR3 length equals 13 residues. Per the germline V gene, CDR1 is MNHEY and CDR2 is SVGAGI. CDR3 residues: CASSYNTYNEQFF. The CDR3 DNA is TGTGCCAGCAGTTATAATACCTACAATGAGCAGTTCTTC.

This chain joins TRBV11-2 and TRBJ2-2, with a possible D match to TRBD1 (5 bases). The germline V and J ends were trimmed by 5 bases and 9 bases, with 10 bases remaining between them. Germline CDR1 is SGHAT and CDR2 is FQNNGV. The CDR3 spans 12 residues. The CDR3 sequence is CASSIQGWELFF. The CDR3 nucleotides read TGTGCCAGCAGCATCCAGGGTTGGGAGCTGTTTTTT.

The chain joins TRBV19 to TRBJ2-4; no clear D gene. CDR3 length equals 16 residues. Per germline, CDR1 LNHDA and CDR2 SQIVND (reference sequence). Trimming removed 5 bases at V and 0 bases at J, with 14 bases between. CDR3 in DNA: TGTGCCAGTAGTTTTAGAGACGGTCAAGCCAAAAACATTCAGTACTTC. Protein product: CASSFRDGQAKNIQYF.

The genes are TRBV7-2 and TRBJ2-7; 11 bases align to TRBD2. The germline CDR1 and CDR2 sequences are SGHTA and FQGNSA. V lost 6 bases, J lost 3 bases, and 7 bases stayed unmatched. The CDR3 runs 15 residues. CDR3 bases: TGTGCCAGCAGTCAAGCCGGGACTAGCGGCTACGAGCAGTACTTC. This codes for CASSQAGTSGYEQYF.

This rearrangement joins TRBV5-1 to TRBJ2-2; D perhaps matches TRBD1 (5 bases). This CDR3 comprises 12 residues. V was cut by 4 bases and J by 6 bases, with 7 bases left in between. Looked up from germline, CDR1 is SGHRS and CDR2 is YFSETQ. In nucleotides, the CDR3 is TGCGCCAGCAGCCTACAGGCCGGGGAGCTGTTTTTT. As protein: CASSLQAGELFF.

The chain is built from TRBV27 and TRBJ2-1, with TRBD2 identical over 9 bases. This CDR3 has 13 residues. J was trimmed by 13 bases and V by 0 bases; bases with no gene match: 4. Germline-derived CDR1 and CDR2 are MNHEY and SMNVEV (reference sequence). The CDR3 DNA is TGTGCCAGCAGTTTATCAGGCGGGAGGGACCAGTTCTTC. Translation: CASSLSGGRDQFF.

V is TRBV7-3 and J is TRBJ2-1; the D gene is possibly TRBD2 (6 bases). CDR1 and CDR2 from the germline V gene are SGHTA and FQGTGA. This CDR3 comprises 18 residues. Trimming left V 3 bases short and J 2 bases short, with 20 bases between. The CDR3 region has the DNA TGTGCCAGCAGCTTTTTAGCTAGTCGCGGGGAGACCTACAATGAGCAGTTCTTC. It codes for CASSFLASRGETYNEQFF.